Listed below are T cell receptor beta chains from one sample, sequenced in a study of Ad26.COV2.S vaccination and SARS-CoV-2 variants. Produced via immunoSEQ multiplex PCR; TCRdb's table is partial and in-frame only. The table has about 500,000 clones, 80% to 90% seen once. The source was peripheral blood, collected in a trial of Ad26.COV2.S vaccine versus placebo. These receptors were obtained from a person between 18 and 65 years old who received the Ad26.COV2.S COVID-19 vaccine or a placebo. Each CDR3 is given with its conserved first and last residue. A D gene is named only where the DNA matches it firmly. The size field is filled for only some rows; it gives once, few, many or a size class.

d_gene	v_gene	j_gene	abundance	CDR3aa	CDR3nt
.	TRBV6-2/TRBV6-3	TRBJ2-1	.	CASSPTRHNEQFF	TGTGCCAGCAGCCCAACTAGACACAATGAGCAGTTCTTC
TRBD1	TRBV7-9	TRBJ1-5	.	CASSLATGVYNQPQHF	TGTGCCAGCAGCTTAGCGACAGGGGTTTACAATCAGCCCCAGCATTTT
TRBD2	TRBV28	TRBJ2-7	.	CASSLHPLSGTFEQYF	TGTGCCAGCAGTTTACACCCCTTAAGCGGGACCTTCGAGCAGTACTTC
TRBD2	TRBV24-1	TRBJ2-1	.	CATSDPTSGRGPYEQFF	TGTGCCACCAGTGACCCGACTAGCGGGAGGGGCCCCTATGAGCAGTTCTTC
.	TRBV3-1/TRBV3-2	TRBJ2-2	once	CASSFRGGTGELFF	TGTGCCAGCAGCTTTCGGGGTGGGACCGGGGAGCTGTTTTTT
.	TRBV4-2	TRBJ1-1	.	CASSRVPGEGTNTEAFF	TGTGCCAGCAGCCGGGTTCCAGGGGAGGGGACGAACACTGAAGCTTTCTTT
.	TRBV30	TRBJ1-2	.	CAWRSTGNYGYTF	TGTGCCTGGAGATCGACGGGGAACTATGGCTACACCTTC
.	TRBV6-5	TRBJ1-1	once	CASSYFGGPEAFF	TGTGCCAGCAGTTACTTCGGCGGGCCTGAAGCTTTCTTT
.	TRBV27	TRBJ1-2	once	CASSLFRGYGYTF	TGTGCCAGCAGTTTGTTCAGGGGTTATGGCTACACCTTC
.	TRBV6-5	TRBJ1-3	.	CASSYSGAGLNTIYF	TGTGCCAGCAGTTACAGCGGGGCTGGTCTGAACACCATATATTTT
.	TRBV12-3/TRBV12-4	TRBJ2-5	.	CASSFYRAETQYF	TGTGCCAGCAGTTTTTACAGGGCGGAGACCCAGTACTTC
.	TRBV6-1	TRBJ2-5	.	CASSDFRGGTRTLPQYF	TGTGCCAGCAGTGATTTTAGGGGGGGAACCCGTACGTTGCCCCAGTACTTC
.	TRBV28	TRBJ1-4	.	CASSGENEKLFF	TGTGCCAGCAGTGGCGAGAATGAAAAACTGTTTTTT
TRBD1	TRBV7-9	TRBJ2-7	.	CASSLVGTAYEQYF	TGTGCCAGCAGCTTAGTCGGGACAGCCTACGAGCAGTACTTC
TRBD1	TRBV5-1	TRBJ1-2	once	CASGTDRVYGYTF	TGCGCCAGCGGGACGGACAGGGTCTATGGCTACACCTTC
.	TRBV18	TRBJ1-6	.	CASSPLGQNNSPLHF	TGTGCCAGCTCACCACTAGGACAAAATAATTCACCCCTCCACTTT
.	TRBV19	TRBJ2-7	.	CASSIDRGEQYF	TGTGCCAGTAGTATAGATCGCGGCGAGCAGTACTTC
.	TRBV10-2	TRBJ2-5	.	CASSVGGGSLGETQYF	TGCGCCAGCAGTGTCGGGGGAGGTAGCTTAGGAGAGACCCAGTACTTC
TRBD1	TRBV19	TRBJ1-5	.	CASSGIRTGYQPQHF	TGTGCCAGTTCTGGAATTAGGACAGGCTATCAGCCCCAGCATTTT
.	TRBV25-1	TRBJ1-3	.	CASSPTKGQGRGNTIYF	TGTGCCAGCAGTCCGACCAAGGGGCAGGGAAGGGGAAACACCATATATTTT
.	TRBV10-3	TRBJ2-3	.	CATQKTTDTQYF	TGTGCCACTCAGAAGACCACAGATACGCAGTATTTT
.	TRBV5-4	TRBJ1-2	.	CASSLVTTSYGYTF	TGTGCCAGCAGCTTGGTCACAACCAGCTATGGCTACACCTTC
.	TRBV28	TRBJ2-2	.	CASSWRATGELFF	TGTGCCAGCAGTTGGCGGGCCACCGGGGAGCTGTTTTTT
TRBD1	TRBV4-1	TRBJ2-1	.	CASSLRTGLDEQFF	TGCGCCAGCAGCCTCCGGACAGGGCTGGATGAGCAGTTCTTC
.	TRBV30	TRBJ2-1	.	CAWSVSGSVPNEQFF	TGTGCCTGGAGTGTATCTGGCTCAGTCCCCAATGAGCAGTTCTTC
.	TRBV5-5	TRBJ1-1	once	CASSLVGARSNEAFF	TGTGCCAGCAGCTTGGTGGGGGCCAGATCCAATGAAGCTTTCTTT
TRBD2	TRBV3-1/TRBV3-2	TRBJ2-4	.	CASSQDLAGGPWDKNIQYF	TGTGCCAGCAGCCAGGACCTAGCGGGGGGGCCTTGGGACAAAAACATTCAGTACTTC
.	TRBV6-5	TRBJ1-2	.	CASSYGFGPRYGYTF	TGTGCCAGCAGTTACGGTTTTGGGCCCCGCTATGGCTACACCTTC
.	TRBV2	TRBJ2-1	.	CASSGTAYNEQFF	TGTGCCAGCAGCGGTACAGCTTACAATGAGCAGTTCTTC
.	TRBV5-4	TRBJ2-4	.	CASSLAVAGKAAKNIQYF	TGTGCCAGCAGCTTGGCAGTCGCGGGGAAGGCGGCCAAAAACATTCAGTACTTC
.	TRBV4-2	TRBJ1-5	.	CASSQESGSVSQPQHF	TGTGCCAGCAGCCAAGAATCGGGGTCAGTGAGTCAGCCCCAGCATTTT
TRBD1	TRBV15	TRBJ2-5	.	CATSSYWDRLTETQYF	TGTGCCACCAGCAGTTATTGGGACAGACTTACTGAGACCCAGTACTTC
.	TRBV5-1	TRBJ2-5	once	CASSFQGEETQYF	TGCGCCAGCAGCTTCCAGGGCGAGGAGACCCAGTACTTC
TRBD1	TRBV28	TRBJ1-5	.	CASRARTGPNQPQHF	TGTGCCAGCAGAGCCCGGACAGGACCCAATCAGCCCCAGCATTTT
TRBD2	TRBV7-9	TRBJ2-3	.	CASSISPLGLGSTDTQYF	TGTGCCAGCAGCATTAGCCCCTTGGGACTAGGTAGCACAGATACGCAGTATTTT
TRBD2	TRBV4-1	TRBJ2-1	.	CASSQGVGLAGAWQFF	TGCGCCAGCAGCCAAGGTGTGGGACTAGCGGGAGCTTGGCAGTTCTTC
.	TRBV5-1	TRBJ2-7	.	CASSLAQGMRAGQYF	TGCGCCAGCAGCTTGGCTCAGGGGATGAGGGCGGGGCAGTACTTC
TRBD1	TRBV18	TRBJ1-2	.	CASSPPADRGGYGYTF	TGTGCCAGCTCACCACCCGCGGACAGGGGTGGTTATGGCTACACCTTC
.	TRBV7-2	TRBJ2-7	few	CASSFVSFTRREQYF	TGTGCCAGCAGCTTCGTTTCGTTTACTAGGCGCGAGCAGTACTTC
.	TRBV21-1	TRBJ2-2	.	CASSKGVTGIGSGELFF	TGTGCCAGCAGCAAAGGCGTGACAGGGATAGGGAGCGGGGAGCTGTTTTTT
TRBD1	TRBV13	TRBJ1-4	.	CASSSRTGAEKLFF	TGTGCCAGCAGCTCCAGGACAGGCGCTGAAAAACTGTTTTTT
.	TRBV7-9	TRBJ1-4	.	CASSAATGSLVANEKLFF	TGTGCCAGCAGCGCGGCTACAGGGTCGCTTGTCGCTAATGAAAAACTGTTTTTT
.	TRBV24-1	TRBJ1-5	.	CATSTGSQPQHF	TGTGCCACCAGTACGGGTAGCCAGCCCCAGCATTTT
.	TRBV28	TRBJ2-5	.	CASSTASVYQETQYF	TGTGCCAGCAGCACCGCCAGCGTGTACCAAGAGACCCAGTACTTC
.	TRBV3-1/TRBV3-2	TRBJ1-4	.	CASSQRGGQGRSNEKLFF	TGTGCCAGCAGCCAACGTGGGGGCCAGGGACGGTCTAATGAAAAACTGTTTTTT
TRBD2	TRBV7-2	TRBJ2-1	.	CASCSGGSYNEQFF	TGTGCCAGCTGCAGCGGGGGGTCGTACAATGAGCAGTTCTTC
.	TRBV7-2	TRBJ2-2	.	CASSFFPIGAANTGELFF	TGTGCCAGCAGCTTTTTTCCGATCGGGGCAGCGAACACCGGGGAGCTGTTTTTT
TRBD1	TRBV6-2/TRBV6-3	TRBJ2-7	.	CASSFPYRGQSYEQYF	TGTGCCAGCAGTTTCCCGTACAGGGGACAGAGCTACGAGCAGTACTTC
TRBD1	TRBV5-1	TRBJ1-6	.	CASSFMGQSSSYNSPLHF	TGCGCCAGCAGCTTTATGGGACAGTCCAGCTCCTATAATTCACCCCTCCACTTT
.	TRBV2	TRBJ1-6	.	CASSDVVNSPLHF	TGTGCCAGCAGTGATGTGGTTAATTCACCCCTCCACTTT
.	TRBV2	TRBJ2-7	few	CASSAGTGVTYEQYF	TGTGCCAGCAGTGCCGGGACGGGAGTCACCTACGAGCAGTACTTC
.	TRBV9	TRBJ2-5	.	CASSPRGAYQETQYF	TGTGCCAGCAGCCCACGGGGGGCCTACCAAGAGACCCAGTACTTC
.	TRBV9	TRBJ2-7	.	CASGEDYEQYF	TGTGCCAGCGGGGAAGATTACGAGCAGTACTTC
TRBD1	TRBV6-2/TRBV6-3	TRBJ2-7	.	CASSYIPRDRAYEQYF	TGTGCCAGCAGTTACATTCCCCGGGACAGGGCCTACGAGCAGTACTTC
TRBD1	TRBV13	TRBJ2-7	.	CASSGRTGRFEQYF	TGTGCCAGCAGCGGCCGGACAGGGCGTTTCGAGCAGTACTTC
TRBD1	TRBV30	TRBJ1-4	.	CAWIPDRGNEKLFF	TGTGCCTGGATCCCAGACAGGGGAAATGAAAAACTGTTTTTT
.	TRBV24-1	TRBJ2-1	.	CATSDPGRTHNEQFF	TGTGCCACCAGTGATCCAGGCAGGACGCACAATGAGCAGTTCTTC
TRBD2	TRBV20-1	TRBJ2-7	.	CSASWLAGGGYEQYF	TGCAGTGCTAGTTGGCTAGCGGGAGGTGGCTACGAGCAGTACTTC
.	TRBV5-3	TRBJ2-5	.	CARSLPPQGSQYF	TGTGCCAGAAGCTTGCCCCCTCAGGGCTCCCAGTACTTC
TRBD2	TRBV29-1	TRBJ2-3	.	CSVGLIGTSGGSSSTDTQYF	TGCAGCGTCGGACTGATAGGGACTAGCGGGGGGAGTTCTAGCACAGATACGCAGTATTTT